This T cell receptor beta chain came from a study of T-cell memory formation after mild COVID-19. Study details: Among the donors, TCR clusters were largely specific to each donor. Whole-study findings and limits: Day 37-peaking second-wave clones had unconfirmed SARS-CoV-2 specificity.

This CDR3 has 14 amino acids. V was pared by 6 bases and J by 5 bases, with 19 bases between. Germline V lookup: CDR1 DFQATT, CDR2 SNEGSKA (reference sequence). This clonotype has just a few counts. The antigen is not known. TCRdb reprocessed the 5' RACE reads with MiXCR, giving one entry per CDR3 protein. The top ten clones hold 12% of a sample with 160,000 or so distinct CDR3 sequences, about a third of them seen once. This receptor was obtained from an adult woman who had mild COVID-19 (a few samples of this study predate the infection). Cell type and time point are not known. V gene TRBV20-1 combines with J gene TRBJ2-5; TRBD2 might be the D (5 bases). Sequenced material: PBMCs or a T cell subset sorted from them (not recorded which). CDR3 DNA: TGCAGTGCCGATACCGGAGGACTGGGGGAGACCCAGTACTTC. It yields the protein CSADTGGLGETQYF.